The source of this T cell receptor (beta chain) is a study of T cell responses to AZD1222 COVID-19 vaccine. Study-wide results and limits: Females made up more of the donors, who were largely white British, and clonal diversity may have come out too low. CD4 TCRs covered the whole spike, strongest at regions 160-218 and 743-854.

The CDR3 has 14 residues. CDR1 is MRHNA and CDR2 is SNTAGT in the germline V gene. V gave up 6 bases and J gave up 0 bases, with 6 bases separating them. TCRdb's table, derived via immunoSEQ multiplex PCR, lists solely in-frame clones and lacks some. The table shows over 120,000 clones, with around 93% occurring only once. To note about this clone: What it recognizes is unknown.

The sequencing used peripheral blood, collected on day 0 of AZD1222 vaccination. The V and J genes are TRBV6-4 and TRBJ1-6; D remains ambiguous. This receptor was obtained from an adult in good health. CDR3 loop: CASSISSYNSPLHF. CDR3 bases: TGTGCCAGCAGCATAAGCTCCTATAATTCACCCCTCCACTTT.